The 8 T cell receptor beta chains presented below share a single source sample, sequenced in a study of blood T cell repertoires in COVID-19. The repertoire was sequenced with immunoSEQ multiplex PCR; TCRdb's copy has only in-frame clones and lacks some. This table has 200,000 to 250,000 clones, around 89% appearing once. The sample taken for sequencing was PBMCs or T cells enriched from blood (not recorded which). The receptors were sampled from a young woman in a cohort exposed to, infected with or recovered from COVID-19 (not recorded which).

V is TRBV15 and J is TRBJ1-4; TRBD1 matches at 10 bases. CDR3 length equals 16 residues. V shed 1 base, J shed 6 bases, and the junction held 5 bases outside the gene matches. Germline CDR1 LNHNV, CDR2 YYDKDF (reference sequence). In nucleotides, the CDR3 is TGTGCCACCAGCAGAGCCTACGGACAGGGGGATGAAAAACTGTTTTTT. The encoded protein is CATSRAYGQGDEKLFF.

The V gene is TRBV12-5, the J gene TRBJ1-4; 8 nucleotides line up with TRBD1. This CDR3 has 16 amino acids. Trimming at V came to 3 bases and at J to 3 bases, leaving 6 bases not matched to a gene. Germline CDR1 is LGHNT and CDR2 is FRNRAP. CDR3 nucleotides: TGTGCTAGTGGTTTTACGACAGGGGAGGCTAATGAAAAACTGTTTTTT. This codes for CASGFTTGEANEKLFF.

The V call is TRBV6-5, the J call TRBJ2-7; the D gene is possibly TRBD1 (5 bases). Trimming stripped 5 bases from V and 0 bases from J, with 11 bases between. Germline V gene lookup returns CDR1 MNHEY and CDR2 SVGAGI. The CDR3 contains 14 residues. The CDR3 DNA is TGTGCCAGCAGTACAGGTCCTCTCTCCTACGAGCAGTACTTC. Translated: CASSTGPLSYEQYF.

This sequence joins TRBV11-2 and TRBJ2-5; 8 bases match TRBD1. Trimming cost V 2 bases and J 4 bases; bases outside gene matches: 9. The CDR3 loop spans 16 amino acids. Germline lookup yields CDR1 SGHAT and CDR2 FQNNGV. The CDR3 nucleotides are TGTGCCAGCAGCTTATTTGGGCAGGGGGCGGGAGAGACCCAGTACTTC. Protein: CASSLFGQGAGETQYF. The whole variable domain, remainder taken from reference TRBV11-2 and TRBJ2-5, is EAGVAQSPRYKIIEKRQSVAFWCNPISGHATLYWYQQILGQGPKLLIQFQNNGVVDDSQLPKDRFSAERLKGVDSTLKIQPAKLEDSAVYLCASSLFGQGAGETQYFGPGTRLLVL.

The V and J genes are TRBV21-1 and TRBJ2-2; the D call in the table, TRBD1, was not verified against the DNA. TRBV21-1 represents a pseudogene. This CDR3 has 15 amino acids. The CDR3 bases are TGTGCCAGCAGAAGACCGGGACAGTACACCGGGGAGCTGTTTTTT. Translating gives CASRRPGQYTGELFF.

CDR3 residues: CASSVRGGFGANVLTF. The CDR3 coding sequence is TGTGCCAGCAGCGTCAGAGGGGGTTTTGGGGCCAACGTCCTGACTTTC. The chain carries TRBV9 and TRBJ2-6; tentatively, D is TRBD1 (6 bases). This CDR3 has 16 residues. Germline V gives CDR1 SGDLS, CDR2 YYNGEE. Trimming cost V 2 bases and J 3 bases, with 12 bases left between them.

The chain carries TRBV7-6 and TRBJ1-6; 9 bases match TRBD1. Per germline, CDR1 SGHVS and CDR2 FNYEAQ. Germline trimming cut 3 bases from V and 6 bases from J; bases unmatched to any gene: 9. The CDR3 runs to 17 residues. In DNA, the CDR3 is TGTGCCAGCAGCTTGCCACCGGGACAGGGATTTAATTCACCCCTCCACTTT. Amino acid sequence: CASSLPPGQGFNSPLHF.

The chain combines TRBV5-1 with TRBJ2-7; 9 bases agree with TRBD1. From germline, CDR1 is SGHRS and CDR2 YFSETQ. The CDR3 has 15 amino acids. V gave up 4 bases and J gave up 6 bases; unmatched junction bases: 11. CDR3 residues: CASSDGGTGLREQYF. CDR3 DNA sequence: TGCGCCAGCAGCGACGGAGGGACAGGGTTGCGCGAGCAGTACTTC.